Shown below are 18 T cell receptor beta chains from a single sample sequenced in a study of blood T cell repertoires in COVID-19. Sequencing was performed with immunoSEQ multiplex PCR; in TCRdb, only in-frame clones are kept and a portion is missing. The sample lists 300,000 to 400,000 clones, approximately 87% occurring once. What was sequenced was peripheral blood. The receptors were sampled from a woman aged 45-60 years with active or convalescent COVID-19.

This chain connects TRBV20-1 to TRBJ2-5, with D perhaps TRBD2 (6 bases). The CDR3 runs to 11 residues. Trimming cost V 7 bases and J 5 bases, with 11 bases left between them. Germline V gives CDR1 DFQATT, CDR2 SNEGSKA (reference sequence). For the CDR3, the DNA is TGCAGTGGGGACTTCGGGGAGACCCAGTACTTC. The encoded protein is CSGDFGETQYF.

The chain couples TRBV14 to TRBJ2-5; TRBD2 agrees at 8 bases. The CDR3 spans 16 residues. Germline loops: CDR1 SGHDN, CDR2 FVKESK. Unmatched junction bases numbered 8, after V lost 4 bases and J lost 1 base. CDR3 protein: CASSPIGSGAQETQYF. CDR3 nucleotide sequence: TGTGCCAGCAGCCCCATCGGTAGCGGGGCCCAAGAGACCCAGTACTTC.

The chain combines TRBV4-1 with TRBJ2-7; D gene unclear. Trimming removed 4 bases from V and 2 bases from J, with 12 bases in between. This CDR3 is 14 amino acids long. Germline CDR1 MGHRA, CDR2 YSYEKL. The CDR3 sequence: CASSRPGVAYEQYF. Written as DNA, the CDR3 is TGCGCCAGCAGCCGGCCTGGAGTCGCCTACGAGCAGTACTTC.

The chain couples TRBV18 to TRBJ1-1; weak D call: TRBD1 (6 bases). V was clipped by 3 bases and J by 2 bases, with 16 bases between them. CDR3 length equals 16 residues. Germline V gene lookup returns CDR1 KGHSH and CDR2 LQKENI. For the CDR3, the DNA is TGTGCCAGCTCACCTCAACAGGGAATAAGTAACACTGAAGCTTTCTTT. Translating gives CASSPQQGISNTEAFF.

This chain links TRBV24-1 with TRBJ2-1; D is unresolved. The V end lost 3 bases, the J end lost 12 bases, and 20 bases lay between the germline ends. Germline lookup yields CDR1 KGHDR and CDR2 SFDVKD. This CDR3 has 15 amino acids. CDR3 bases: TGTGCCACCAGTGATAGTGCCCAAAGTAGCTTAGGGCAGTTCTTC. It encodes CATSDSAQSSLGQFF.

The chain links TRBV7-8 to TRBJ2-3, with D tentatively TRBD1 (5 bases). Germline V CDR1 and CDR2: SGHVS, FQNEAQ. The CDR3 is 13 residues long. V was cut by 5 bases and J by 8 bases, with 14 bases left in between. The CDR3 sequence is CASSLQDRGTQYF. The DNA for the CDR3 is TGTGCCAGCAGCCTCCAAGATAGGGGTACGCAGTATTTT.

V gene TRBV7-6 combines with J gene TRBJ2-7; D gene ambiguous. V lost 0 bases to trimming and J lost 2 bases, with 17 bases between them. This CDR3 has 17 residues. Germline loops: CDR1 SGHVS, CDR2 FNYEAQ. The CDR3 DNA follows: TGTGCCAGCAGCTTAGCGTCTTCACGAACAGAAACCTACGAGCAGTACTTC. This translates into CASSLASSRTETYEQYF.

The chain uses TRBV15 and TRBJ2-7; TRBD2 might be the D (7 bases). Trimming pared 0 bases from V and 6 bases from J, leaving 18 bases between. The germline V gene has CDR1 LNHNV and CDR2 YYDKDF (reference sequence). This CDR3 is built from 16 residues. The CDR3 region is CATSRDRGAGTAEQYF. The CDR3 DNA reads TGTGCCACCAGCAGAGATCGGGGGGCAGGGACGGCCGAGCAGTACTTC.

The V and J genes are TRBV4-3 and TRBJ2-7, with D perhaps TRBD2 (6 bases). Germline-derived CDR1 and CDR2 are LGHNA and YSLEER. Trimming cost V 2 bases and J 2 bases, with 13 bases left between them. The CDR3 runs 15 residues. This chain's CDR3 is CASSQNSGVTYEQYF. CDR3 nucleotide sequence: TGCGCCAGCAGCCAAAATTCGGGGGTCACCTACGAGCAGTACTTC.

V is TRBV6-1 and J is TRBJ1-2; no firm D call. Germline CDR1 MNHNS, CDR2 SASEGT. V lost 1 base, J lost 4 bases, and 13 bases lay in between. This CDR3 spans 15 amino acids. The CDR3 DNA reads as TGTGCCAGCAGTGAAGGGTTTGGCCCGATCTATGGCTACACCTTC. Amino acid sequence: CASSEGFGPIYGYTF.

The chain combines TRBV2 with TRBJ2-1; D uncertain. CDR3 length equals 14 residues. From germline, CDR1 is SNHLY and CDR2 FYNNEI. With 6 bases removed from V and 2 bases from J, the gap between germline ends came to 11 bases. The CDR3 sequence is CASSPRLAYNEQFF. Written as DNA, the CDR3 is TGTGCCAGCAGCCCCCGACTCGCCTACAATGAGCAGTTCTTC.

The rearrangement links TRBV15 to TRBJ2-1; 9 nucleotides align to TRBD2. This CDR3 is 15 amino acids long. Germline CDR1 reads LNHNV; CDR2 reads YYDKDF (reference sequence). The V gene end was trimmed by 0 bases and the J gene end by 9 bases; junction bases not matched to a gene: 6. CDR3 in DNA: TGTGCCACCAGCAGAGATCCCGGGACTAGCAGTGAGCAGTTCTTC. It translates to CATSRDPGTSSEQFF.

The DNA of the CDR3 is TGTGCCTGGAGTGTAGCGGCGGCCGCGAATTATGGCTACACCTTC. Amino acid sequence: CAWSVAAAANYGYTF. The V and J genes are TRBV30 and TRBJ1-2; D call uncertain. CDR3 length: 15 residues. Germline CDR1 reads GTSNPN; CDR2 reads SVGIG (reference sequence). Trimming cost V 0 bases and J 5 bases, with 16 bases left between them.

This clone has a single count. CDR3 coding DNA: TGTGCCAGCAAAGGAGCGAGCTCCTATAATTCACCCCTCCACTTT. Translation: CASKGASSYNSPLHF. J is TRBJ1-6 and V is TRBV6-5; unclear D gene. The germline gives CDR1 MNHEY, CDR2 SVGAGI. CDR3 length equals 15 residues. Trimming shortened V by 7 bases and J by 0 bases, and 10 bases separated the two germline ends.

The gene calls are TRBV5-8 and TRBJ2-5, with a possible D match to TRBD1 (6 bases). In germline, CDR1 is SGHTS, CDR2 YDEGEE. This CDR3 region has 14 residues. V gave up 4 bases and J gave up 3 bases, with 13 bases separating them. Here the CDR3 reads CASSPAGTKETQYF. The CDR3 coding sequence is TGTGCCAGCAGCCCCGCCGGGACAAAAGAGACCCAGTACTTC.

The J gene is TRBJ2-2, the V gene TRBV11-3; 7 bases match TRBD2. The CDR3 covers 16 residues. V lost 4 bases to trimming and J lost 0 bases; unmatched junction nucleotides: 5. Germline CDR1 reads SGHNT; CDR2 reads YENEEA. CDR3 in DNA: TGTGCCAGCAGCTCACGCGGGGGACCGAACACCGGGGAGCTGTTTTTT. Encoded protein: CASSSRGGPNTGELFF.

The chain combines TRBV18 with TRBJ2-1; 13 bases map to TRBD2. The CDR3 extends over 16 amino acids. Germline-derived CDR1 and CDR2 are KGHSH and LQKENI. J was trimmed by 6 bases and V by 4 bases; bases with no gene match: 6. The CDR3 loop reads CASSLSGTSGTNEQFF. The CDR3 region has the DNA TGTGCCAGCTCACTGAGTGGGACTAGCGGGACCAATGAGCAGTTCTTC.

This clone was recorded a few times. The V call is TRBV12-3 or TRBV12-4, the J call TRBJ1-5; D is uncertain. Trimming cost V 3 bases and J 4 bases, with 7 bases left between them. The CDR3 extends over 13 amino acids. Here the CDR3 DNA reads TGTGCCAGCAGTTTTAACGAGAATCAGCCCCAGCATTTT. Translated: CASSFNENQPQHF.